The entry that follows covers one T cell receptor (beta chain) sequence. Its antigen is still unknown. Produced via immunoSEQ multiplex PCR; TCRdb's table is partial and in-frame only. The sample shows more than 30,000 clones, 70% to 90% of them seen only once. This entry comes from a study of lymphopenia after photon versus proton radiotherapy. Study results and limitations: After the lymphocyte nadir, photon-treated repertoires showed oligoclonal expansion, especially of CD8+ Temra cells.

Germline values: CDR1 MNHEY, CDR2 SMNVEV (reference sequence). Trimming cost V 7 bases and J 0 bases, with 15 bases left between them. CDR3 length: 16 residues. The chain uses TRBV27 and TRBJ2-2; D may match TRBD1 or TRBD2 (6 bases each). This specimen was peripheral blood, taken from a patient treated with photon-based radiotherapy. The source is a man aged 50 or older with gastric cancer. As DNA, the CDR3 is TGTGCCAGCACTCAGAGGGGGGTCTCGAACACCGGGGAGCTGTTTTTT. Protein sequence: CASTQRGVSNTGELFF.